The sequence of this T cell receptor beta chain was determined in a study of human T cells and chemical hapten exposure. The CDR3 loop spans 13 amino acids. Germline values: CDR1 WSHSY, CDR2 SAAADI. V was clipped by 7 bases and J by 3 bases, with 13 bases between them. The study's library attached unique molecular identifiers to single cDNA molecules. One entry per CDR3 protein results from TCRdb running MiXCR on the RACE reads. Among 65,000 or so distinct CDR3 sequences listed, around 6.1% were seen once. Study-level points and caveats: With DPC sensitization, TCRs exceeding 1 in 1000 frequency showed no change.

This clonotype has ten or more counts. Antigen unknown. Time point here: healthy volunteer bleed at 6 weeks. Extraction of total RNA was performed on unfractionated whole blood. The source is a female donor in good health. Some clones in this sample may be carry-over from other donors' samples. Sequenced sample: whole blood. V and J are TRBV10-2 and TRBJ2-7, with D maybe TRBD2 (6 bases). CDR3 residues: CASTEGNYYEQYF. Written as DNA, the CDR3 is TGCGCCAGCACGGAGGGGAACTACTACGAGCAGTACTTC.